A selection of T cell receptor beta chains follows, all from one sample in a study of ipilimumab plus nivolumab after autologous stem cell transplantation. Profiling relied on immunoSEQ multiplex PCR, and the TCRdb table lists in-frame clones only, not all of them. The sample records around 15,000 clones, roughly four fifths being singletons. Sample: PBMCs, taken in a trial of ipilimumab plus nivolumab as post-transplant consolidation. Receptors were obtained from a male donor with diffuse large B-cell lymphoma. CDR3s include the opening cysteine and the closing phenylalanine or tryptophan. Fields, in order: J gene, V gene, clone size, D gene, CDR3 protein, CDR3 DNA. A D gene is named only where the DNA matches it firmly. Where a row states a size, it is once, few, many or the class of an expanded clone; other rows omit it.

TRBJ2-7 | TRBV7-8 | once | . | CASSLGSGEQCF | TGTGCCAGCAGCTTAGGCTCAGGCGAGCAGTGCTTC
TRBJ1-1 | TRBV4-1 | medium-sized | . | CASSQDRVGTEAFF | TGCGCCAGCAGCCAAGATCGGGTCGGCACTGAAGCTTTCTTT
TRBJ1-2 | TRBV4-1 | . | TRBD1 | CASSQERAKLGTGSHYGYTF | TGCGCCAGCAGCCAAGAAAGGGCTAAACTGGGGACAGGGTCGCACTATGGCTACACCTTC
TRBJ2-3 | TRBV4-1 | . | TRBD2 | CASSQGPGAGGRTDTQYF | TGCGCCAGCAGCCAAGGCCCGGGAGCGGGAGGGCGCACAGATACGCAGTATTTT
TRBJ2-7 | TRBV29-1 | . | . | CSAAVGGAYEQYF | TGCAGCGCCGCGGTGGGGGGAGCATACGAGCAGTACTTC
TRBJ1-1 | TRBV30 | . | . | CAWSVIDTEAFF | TGTGCCTGGAGTGTAATAGACACTGAAGCTTTCTTT
TRBJ2-7 | TRBV11-3 | . | TRBD1 | CASSFGTGDGYEQYF | TGTGCCAGCAGCTTTGGGACAGGGGATGGCTACGAGCAGTACTTC
TRBJ2-5 | TRBV21-1 | once | . | CASSPQVATQYF | TGTGCCAGCAGCCCTCAGGTGGCGACCCAGTACTTC
TRBJ2-7 | TRBV9 | . | . | CASSVGDTNPYEQYF | TGTGCCAGCAGCGTAGGGGACACCAACCCCTACGAGCAGTACTTC
TRBJ2-7 | TRBV5-1 | . | TRBD1 | CASGEGQGYEQYF | TGCGCCAGCGGGGAGGGACAGGGCTACGAGCAGTACTTC
TRBJ2-1 | TRBV19 | . | TRBD2 | CAYKGGLAGVISYNEQFF | TGCGCCTACAAGGGGGGCCTAGCGGGAGTTATTAGCTACAATGAGCAGTTCTTC
TRBJ1-1 | TRBV6-1 | . | . | CASSDRHGAFF | TGTGCCAGCAGTGATAGACATGGAGCTTTCTTT
TRBJ2-3 | TRBV4-2 | . | . | CASSQEFRERGTDTQYF | TGTGCCAGCAGCCAAGAGTTCCGGGAGAGGGGCACAGATACGCAGTATTTT
TRBJ1-2 | TRBV14 | . | . | CASSQDPGGYTF | TGTGCCAGCAGCCAAGATCCCGGTGGCTACACCTTC
TRBJ2-2 | TRBV6-5 | . | TRBD1 | CASSQRQGRTGELFF | TGTGCCAGCAGTCAAAGACAGGGCCGCACCGGGGAGCTGTTTTTT
TRBJ1-5 | TRBV5-1 | . | . | CASSLFSGGNQPQHF | TGCGCCAGCAGCTTGTTTTCGGGGGGCAATCAGCCCCAGCATTTT
TRBJ1-2 | TRBV2 | . | . | CASPREGGRGGYTF | TGTGCCAGCCCCCGGGAGGGGGGGCGCGGGGGCTACACCTTC
TRBJ2-7 | TRBV11-2 | . | . | CASSLEAYEQYF | TGTGCCAGCAGCTTAGAAGCGTACGAGCAGTACTTC
TRBJ1-1 | TRBV5-8 | . | . | CASSLSPLNTEAFF | TGTGCCAGCAGCTTGTCCCCACTGAACACTGAAGCTTTCTTT
TRBJ2-7 | TRBV11-1 | . | . | CASSMTGTSYEQYF | TGTGCCAGCAGCATGACAGGAACCTCCTACGAGCAGTACTTC
TRBJ2-1 | TRBV2 | . | TRBD2 | CATKLAGDYNEQFF | TGTGCCACGAAACTAGCGGGGGACTACAATGAGCAGTTCTTC
TRBJ2-7 | TRBV5-6 | once | . | CASSLRRVRTYEQYF | TGTGCCAGCAGCTTGCGTCGCGTCAGGACCTACGAGCAGTACTTC
TRBJ1-1 | TRBV11-2 | . | . | CASSRGPRTEAFF | TGTGCCAGCAGCAGGGGCCCGAGGACTGAAGCTTTCTTT
TRBJ1-1 | TRBV6-5 | . | . | CASSYEEFGGRRRAFF | TGTGCCAGCAGTTACGAGGAGTTTGGGGGGAGAAGGCGAGCTTTCTTT
TRBJ2-5 | TRBV21-1 | . | . | CASPSTGTTGTQYF | TGTGCCAGCCCGAGCACAGGAACAACCGGGACCCAGTACTTC
TRBJ1-1 | TRBV5-4 | . | . | CASSLGRDLLSTEAFF | TGTGCCAGCAGCTTGGGCAGGGACCTATTGAGCACTGAAGCTTTCTTT
TRBJ1-2 | TRBV5-6 | medium-sized | . | CASSIASMGFGGGYTF | TGTGCCAGCAGCATAGCATCCATGGGTTTCGGAGGAGGCTACACCTTC
TRBJ1-3 | TRBV7-8 | . | . | CASRARRTGNTIYF | TGTGCCAGCAGGGCAAGAAGGACTGGAAACACCATATATTTT
TRBJ2-2 | TRBV5-1 | . | TRBD1 | CASSRLGQGPGELFF | TGCGCCAGCAGCCGCCTGGGACAGGGACCCGGGGAGCTGTTTTTT
TRBJ1-2 | TRBV19 | . | . | CASSMRHGGDGYTF | TGTGCCAGTAGTATGAGGCACGGGGGTGATGGCTACACCTTC
TRBJ2-7 | TRBV14 | once | TRBD1 | CASSLRTGGYEQYF | TGTGCCAGCAGCCTAAGGACAGGGGGCTACGAGCAGTACTTC
TRBJ1-1 | TRBV2 | once | . | CASSLQQGITEAFF | TGTGCCAGCAGTCTACAACAGGGTATCACTGAAGCTTTCTTT
TRBJ1-2 | TRBV6-6 | once | TRBD1 | CAGRQGAGYTF | TGTGCCGGGCGACAGGGGGCGGGCTACACCTTC
TRBJ2-5 | TRBV19 | . | TRBD2 | CASSIQASGKGETQYF | TGTGCCAGTAGTATTCAGGCTAGCGGGAAGGGAGAGACCCAGTACTTC
TRBJ1-1 | TRBV4-1 | few | . | CASSQDPGRGGAFF | TGCGCCAGCAGCCAAGATCCGGGCAGGGGAGGAGCTTTCTTT
TRBJ1-1 | TRBV7-9 | . | . | CASSPRRGLGTEAFF | TGTGCCAGCAGCCCGAGACGGGGGCTGGGCACTGAAGCTTTCTTT
TRBJ2-2 | TRBV2 | . | . | CASRGTGNTGELFF | TGTGCCAGCAGAGGGACTGGGAACACCGGGGAGCTGTTTTTT
TRBJ2-3 | TRBV6-4 | . | . | CASSESAGYPTDTQYF | TGTGCCAGCAGTGAGTCGGCGGGATACCCCACAGATACGCAGTATTTT
TRBJ2-2 | TRBV7-9 | . | TRBD2 | CASSPGLAGVVTGELFF | TGTGCCAGCAGCCCGGGACTAGCGGGAGTGGTCACCGGGGAGCTGTTTTTT
TRBJ2-5 | TRBV27 | . | . | CASSLSLIGETQYF | TGTGCCAGCAGTTTATCGTTGATAGGAGAGACCCAGTACTTC
TRBJ2-1 | TRBV30 | large | . | CAWSDGGLAHNEQFF | TGTGCCTGGAGTGATGGGGGACTGGCGCACAATGAGCAGTTCTTC
TRBJ1-6 | TRBV4-3 | medium-sized | . | CASSHLGSPLHF | TGCGCCAGCAGCCATCTTGGGTCACCCCTCCACTTT
TRBJ1-1 | TRBV7-9 | . | TRBD1 | CASSLGQGITEAFF | TGTGCCAGCAGCTTGGGACAGGGGATCACTGAAGCTTTCTTT
TRBJ2-7 | TRBV7-8 | . | TRBD1 | CASSLTGTTYEQYF | TGTGCCAGCAGCTTGACAGGGACCACCTACGAGCAGTACTTC
TRBJ1-2 | TRBV27 | . | TRBD1 | CASTSGGLDGIYGYTF | TGTGCCAGCACCTCAGGGGGATTGGACGGCATCTATGGCTACACCTTC
TRBJ2-5 | TRBV4-3 | . | . | CASSQHAGAGETQYF | TGCGCCAGCAGCCAACATGCGGGGGCGGGGGAGACCCAGTACTTC
TRBJ2-3 | TRBV30 | . | . | CAWSVRGDTQYF | TGTGCCTGGAGTGTACGAGGAGATACGCAGTATTTT
TRBJ2-3 | TRBV19 | . | . | CASSEQTGFTADTQYF | TGTGCCAGTAGTGAACAAACAGGGTTTACAGCAGATACGCAGTATTTT
TRBJ2-1 | TRBV7-9 | . | . | CASRGGEQFF | TGTGCCAGCAGGGGTGGTGAGCAGTTCTTC
TRBJ1-6 | TRBV27 | . | . | CASSYLQVGDSPLHF | TGTGCCAGCAGTTACCTACAGGTTGGGGATTCACCCCTCCACTTT
TRBJ2-5 | TRBV5-4 | . | . | CASSLGVAGGETQYF | TGTGCCAGCAGCTTGGGGGTTGCCGGAGGAGAGACCCAGTACTTC
TRBJ1-5 | TRBV19 | once | . | CASSKGSNQPQHF | TGTGCCAGTAGTAAGGGGAGCAATCAGCCCCAGCATTTT
TRBJ2-7 | TRBV6-5 | once | TRBD1 | CASRIGTDIAYEQYF | TGTGCCAGCAGAATCGGGACAGATATAGCCTACGAGCAGTACTTC